These 19 T cell receptor beta chains came from one sample sequenced in a study of PD-L1 blockade in urothelial cancer. Here immunoSEQ multiplex PCR was the method, and the copy in TCRdb shows in-frame clones only, minus some. The data hold approximately 71,000 clones, with 65% to 85% observed a single time. Documented time point: pretreatment peripheral blood. The sample in question was PBMCs, obtained around atezolizumab (anti-PD-L1) treatment. These receptors all stem from a woman aged 70-85 years with urothelial cancer.

The chain uses TRBV19 and TRBJ1-5; 9 bases agree with TRBD1. V lost 5 bases, J lost 11 bases, and 16 bases stayed unmatched. CDR1 is LNHDA, CDR2 SQIVND, per germline (reference sequence). The CDR3 has 16 residues. The CDR3 protein is CASSAAQGAKYRAQHF. The CDR3 DNA follows: TGTGCCAGTAGTGCGGCACAGGGGGCAAAGTATAGGGCCCAGCATTTT. Supplemented by reference TRBV19 and TRBJ1-5, the full variable domain reads DGGITQSPKYLFRKEGQNVTLSCEQNLNHDAMYWYRQDPGQGLRLIYYSQIVNDFQKGDIAEGYSVSREKKESFPLTVTSAQKNPTAFYLCASSAAQGAKYRAQHFGDGTRLSIL.

CDR3 bases: TGTGCCAGCAGCGGGCAGGGGGCGTTTAGTGATACGCAGTATTTT. The encoded protein is CASSGQGAFSDTQYF. The chain links TRBV4-2 to TRBJ2-3; 8 bases are shared with TRBD1. The CDR3 consists of 15 residues. From germline, CDR1 is LGHNA and CDR2 YNFKEQ. The J segment lost 6 bases and the V segment lost 5 bases, leaving 10 bases of the junction unmatched.

The rearrangement joins TRBV19 to TRBJ1-2; 7 positions match TRBD1. The CDR3 is 14 amino acids. Germline V gene sequence: CDR1 LNHDA, CDR2 SQIVND (reference sequence). J gave up 5 bases and V 4 bases, and 7 bases lay outside the gene matches. The chain's CDR3 is CASSSLPGQYGYTF. In DNA form, the CDR3 reads TGTGCCAGTAGTAGTCTGCCGGGACAGTATGGCTACACCTTC.

The chain recombines TRBV5-1 with TRBJ2-7, with 7 bases fitting TRBD1. Unmatched junction bases numbered 11, after V lost 1 base and J lost 4 bases. The CDR3 loop spans 16 amino acids. In germline, CDR1 is SGHRS, CDR2 YFSETQ. CDR3 in amino acids: CASSLYRQGSEYEQYF. CDR3 DNA: TGCGCCAGCAGCTTGTATAGACAGGGATCTGAGTACGAGCAGTACTTC.

V and J are TRBV29-1 and TRBJ2-1; 11 bases match TRBD2. The germline gives CDR1 SQVTM, CDR2 ANQGSEA. The CDR3 totals 18 residues. Trimming took 3 bases from V and 0 from J; bases not matched to a gene: 10. CDR3 nucleotides: TGCAGCGTTGACGGGAGACTAGCGGGGTGGTCCTCCTACAATGAGCAGTTCTTC. Amino acids: CSVDGRLAGWSSYNEQFF.

The chain recombines TRBV4-3 with TRBJ2-5; 7 bases are shared with TRBD1. In germline, CDR1 is LGHNA, CDR2 YSLEER. This CDR3 is built from 16 residues. The junction had 8 bases not matched to a gene; V was cut back by 2 bases and J by 2 bases. CDR3 nucleotide sequence: TGCGCCAGCAGCCAAAATACCGGGACAGCACAAGAGACCCAGTACTTC. It codes for CASSQNTGTAQETQYF.

This clone was found once. The rearrangement links TRBV5-1 to TRBJ2-1; D is unclear. V dropped 0 bases and J dropped 4 bases, with 11 bases sitting between them. The CDR3 is 15 residues long. Germline loops: CDR1 SGHRS, CDR2 YFSETQ. CDR3 nucleotides: TGCGCCAGCAGCTTGGATGGCCAATCGTACAATGAGCAGTTCTTC. Translated, it gives CASSLDGQSYNEQFF.

In this sample, this clone turned up once. The CDR3: CASTTGSSGNTIYF. In nucleotides, the CDR3 is TGTGCCAGTACTACCGGGAGCTCTGGAAACACCATATATTTT. This sequence joins TRBV19 and TRBJ1-3; D gene uncertain. The V end lost 7 bases, the J end lost 0 bases, and 10 bases lay between the germline ends. CDR3 length equals 14 residues. The germline gives CDR1 LNHDA, CDR2 SQIVND (reference sequence).

This rearrangement joins TRBV5-1 to TRBJ2-3; 7 nucleotides agree with TRBD1. This CDR3 spans 15 amino acids. Germline values: CDR1 SGHRS, CDR2 YFSETQ. With V trimmed by 0 bases and J by 1 base, 2 bases remained unmatched. CDR3 sequence (DNA): TGCGCCAGCAGCTTGGTCCAGGGGGGCACAGATACGCAGTATTTT. Translated, it gives CASSLVQGGTDTQYF.

The chain links TRBV5-1 to TRBJ1-1, with 10 bases fitting TRBD1. The V gene end was trimmed by 3 bases and the J gene end by 5 bases; junction bases not matched to a gene: 4. Per germline, CDR1 SGHRS and CDR2 YFSETQ. The CDR3 is 14 amino acids. As DNA, the CDR3 is TGCGCCAGCAGCTGGGGGACAGGGGTTACTGAAGCTTTCTTT. This sequence encodes CASSWGTGVTEAFF.

J is TRBJ2-7 and V is TRBV2; D call uncertain. The V and J ends lost 1 base and 4 bases respectively, with 20 bases between them. The CDR3 is 17 residues long. Germline V gene data show CDR1 as SNHLY and CDR2 as FYNNEI. The DNA of the CDR3 is TGTGCCAGCAGTGAAGTACTTTGGTTAGGCGGAAAATACGAGCAGTACTTC. Translated: CASSEVLWLGGKYEQYF.

The chain couples TRBV6-1 to TRBJ1-1; D remains unclear. CDR1 is MNHNS and CDR2 is SASEGT in the germline V gene. The CDR3 runs 13 residues. V lost 4 bases, J lost 0 bases, and 6 bases lay in between. This CDR3 reads CASSGQVNTEAFF. CDR3 coding DNA: TGTGCCAGCAGTGGGCAGGTGAACACTGAAGCTTTCTTT.

V usage is TRBV4-2 and J usage is TRBJ1-2; possible D gene TRBD1, 5 bases. Trimming took off 0 bases at V and 4 bases at J, with 12 bases between the two ends. The germline gives CDR1 LGHNA, CDR2 YNFKEQ. There are 15 residues in the CDR3. The CDR3 region is CASSQEGGASYGYTF. CDR3 DNA: TGTGCCAGCAGCCAAGAAGGAGGGGCCTCCTATGGCTACACCTTC.

This clone came up a few times. This rearrangement joins TRBV30 to TRBJ2-4, with 7 bases that match TRBD1. CDR3 length equals 12 residues. Germline V lookup: CDR1 GTSNPN, CDR2 SVGIG (reference sequence). The ends lost 1 base at V and 13 bases at J; junction bases unmatched: 7. The DNA of the CDR3 is TGTGCCTGGAGTGGGCCCCAGGACAGGCAGTACTTC. Encoded protein: CAWSGPQDRQYF.

This chain connects TRBV4-3 to TRBJ1-2; D is unresolved. Germline CDR1 is LGHNA and CDR2 is YSLEER. Deletions cut 0 bases from V and 7 bases from J, with 15 bases between. CDR3 length equals 15 residues. CDR3 nucleotides: TGCGCCAGCAGCCAAGACTGGACGGAGGCCAGTGGCTACACCTTC. This sequence encodes CASSQDWTEASGYTF.

V usage is TRBV18 and J usage is TRBJ2-1, with D uncertain. V was clipped by 2 bases and J by 5 bases, with 10 bases between them. The CDR3 length is 14 residues. The V gene's germline CDR1 is KGHSH and CDR2 LQKENI. CDR3 in amino acids: CASSPGWSDNEQFF. CDR3 coding DNA: TGTGCCAGCTCACCAGGGTGGAGTGACAATGAGCAGTTCTTC.

The rearrangement uses TRBV27 and TRBJ2-7; D possibly corresponds to TRBD1 (5 bases). The CDR3 is 14 residues long. The germline V and J ends were trimmed by 1 base and 6 bases, with 13 bases remaining between them. Germline CDR1 is MNHEY and CDR2 is SMNVEV (reference sequence). Here the CDR3 reads CASSLFWQGAEQYF. The CDR3 bases are TGTGCCAGCAGTTTATTTTGGCAGGGTGCCGAGCAGTACTTC.

The chain links TRBV5-1 to TRBJ2-3; 15 bases line up with TRBD2. The V gene end was trimmed by 4 bases and the J gene end by 1 base; junction bases not matched to a gene: 7. This CDR3 contains 18 residues. Germline V lookup: CDR1 SGHRS, CDR2 YFSETQ. The CDR3 protein is CASSTRTSGRARTDTQYF. The CDR3 bases are TGCGCCAGCAGCACTCGGACTAGCGGGAGGGCCCGCACAGATACGCAGTATTTT.

In its sample, this clone was seen once. The chain couples TRBV4-3 to TRBJ2-5; TRBD1 might be the D (6 bases). CDR1 LGHNA and CDR2 YSLEER come from the germline V gene. This CDR3 has 14 amino acids. Trimming cost V 3 bases and J 5 bases, with 13 bases left between them. This CDR3 reads CASSQSRGSETQYF. The CDR3 DNA reads TGCGCCAGCAGCCAGAGCAGGGGCAGTGAGACCCAGTACTTC.